The T cell receptor beta chain under discussion was sequenced for a study of CD4+ T cells in melanoma. Study-level findings and limits: Reportedly, melanoma neoantigen-specific CD4+ T cells showed varied differentiation states. CD8+ T cell, macrophage and B cell function reportedly correlated with neoantigen-specific CD4+ T cells.

The table came from immunoSEQ multiplex PCR; TCRdb's copy has only in-frame clones and leaves some out. The top ten clones hold less than 4% of a sample with 90,000 to 130,000 clones, 92% of them seen once. As to this clone: Its antigen remains unidentified.

CDR1 and CDR2 (germline): SGHRS, YFSETQ. V gave up 1 base and J gave up 4 bases, with 2 bases separating them. This CDR3 comprises 11 residues. The clonotype was recovered from a human donor with melanoma. Sequencing used peripheral blood. The V call is TRBV5-1, the J call TRBJ2-5; no clear D gene. The CDR3 reads CASSLRETQYF. CDR3 DNA: TGCGCCAGCAGCTTGCGAGAGACCCAGTACTTC.